These 13 T cell receptor beta chains were sequenced from one sample in a study of stem cell transplantation in POMP-related autoinflammatory disease. Assay: immunoSEQ multiplex PCR; the TCRdb copy retains only in-frame clones and omits some. The table records more than 25,000 clones, approximately 86% of them present only once. The sequences come from CD4+ T cells from PBMCs, collected before stem cell transplantation. The source of these receptors is a human donor with POMP-related autoinflammation and immune dysregulation (PRAID).

The rearrangement joins TRBV7-2 to TRBJ1-4, with 8 nucleotides matching TRBD1. The CDR3 is made up of 13 amino acids. V was clipped by 5 bases and J by 5 bases; unmatched bases: 1. CDR1 and CDR2 from the germline V gene are SGHTA and FQGNSA. CDR3 in DNA: TGTGCCAGCAGCCGGGACAGGAATGAAAAACTGTTTTTT. Translated, it gives CASSRDRNEKLFF.

This clone has only one observation. J is TRBJ2-5 and V is TRBV4-2, with TRBD2 matching 9 bases. In germline, CDR1 is LGHNA, CDR2 YNFKEQ. The CDR3 covers 17 residues. Trimming cost V 0 bases and J 1 base; bases outside gene matches: 6. The DNA of the CDR3 is TGTGCCAGCAGCCAAGAAGGTCAAGCGGGGGGCCAAGAGACCCAGTACTTC. Translated, it gives CASSQEGQAGGQETQYF.

This chain connects TRBV10-3 to TRBJ1-5, with no clear D. Germline CDR1 reads ENHRY; CDR2 reads SYGVKD. This CDR3 is 14 amino acids long. Trimming cost V 2 bases and J 11 bases, with 16 bases left between them. The CDR3 spells CAISEGEGQEAQHF. The CDR3 nucleotides read TGTGCCATCAGTGAGGGGGAGGGCCAGGAGGCCCAGCATTTT.

The rearrangement links TRBV7-9 to TRBJ2-1, with a tentative D call TRBD2 (7 bases). V lost 2 bases, J lost 9 bases, and 17 bases lay in between. The CDR3 consists of 15 residues. Germline V lookup: CDR1 SEHNR, CDR2 FQNEAQ (reference sequence). DNA for the CDR3: TGTGCCAGCAGCTTATTATCGGGGGGCCCGGCTGAGCAGTTCTTC. Residues: CASSLLSGGPAEQFF.

The V and J genes are TRBV18 and TRBJ1-4; possibly TRBD1 for D (6 bases). Between the trimmed V and J ends, which lost 1 base and 8 bases, there was a span of 14 bases. The CDR3 length is 15 residues. The germline CDR1 and CDR2 sequences are KGHSH and LQKENI. CDR3 bases: TGTGCCAGCTCACCACAGGGGGTATCAGGGGAAAAACTGTTTTTT. This encodes CASSPQGVSGEKLFF. Combining the CDR3 with reference TRBV18 and TRBJ1-4 gives the whole variable domain NAGVMQNPRHLVRRRGQEARLRCSPMKGHSHVYWYRQLPEEGLKFMVYLQKENIIDESGMPKERFSAEFPKEGPSILRIQQVVRGDSAAYFCASSPQGVSGEKLFFGSGTQLSVL.

CDR3: CASSWTGGTHNEQFF. CDR3 bases: TGCGCCAGCAGCTGGACAGGGGGTACCCACAATGAGCAGTTCTTC. The chain recombines TRBV5-1 with TRBJ2-1; 10 nucleotides agree with TRBD1. Germline V gives CDR1 SGHRS, CDR2 YFSETQ. This CDR3 contains 15 residues. The ends lost 3 bases at V and 5 bases at J; junction bases unmatched: 5.

The chain uses TRBV6-6 and TRBJ2-1; TRBD2 matches at 10 bases. Germline V gives CDR1 MNHNY, CDR2 SVGAGI (reference sequence). The J segment lost 6 bases and the V segment lost 0 bases, leaving 2 bases of the junction unmatched. The CDR3 extends over 15 amino acids. CDR3 DNA: TGTGCCAGCAGTTACTCTAGCGGGAGGCTCAATGAGCAGTTCTTC. The encoded protein is CASSYSSGRLNEQFF.

The chain carries TRBV5-1 and TRBJ2-5; 7 bases agree with TRBD2. The junction had 5 bases not matched to a gene; V was cut back by 0 bases and J by 0 bases. This CDR3 has 16 amino acids. Germline loops: CDR1 SGHRS, CDR2 YFSETQ. The CDR3 sequence is CASSLEGLTYQETQYF. The DNA for the CDR3 is TGCGCCAGCAGCTTGGAGGGACTAACGTACCAAGAGACCCAGTACTTC.

The chain recombines TRBV5-4 with TRBJ1-3, with 7 bases lining up with TRBD1. J gave up 0 bases and V 5 bases, and 8 bases lay outside the gene matches. The CDR3 is made up of 16 amino acids. Germline values: CDR1 SGHNT, CDR2 YYREEE (reference sequence). The DNA of the CDR3 is TGTGCCAGCAGACGACAGGGAAACCCCTCTGGAAACACCATATATTTT. Encoded protein: CASRRQGNPSGNTIYF.

This chain links TRBV25-1 with TRBJ2-3; no clear D. The CDR3 has 15 amino acids. The V and J ends lost 2 bases and 2 bases respectively, with 11 bases between them. The germline gives CDR1 MGHDK, CDR2 SYGVNS. CDR3 nucleotides: TGTGCCAGCAGTGAACTAGGAAACCCCACAGATACGCAGTATTTT. Translated: CASSELGNPTDTQYF.

The chain is built from TRBV4-2 and TRBJ1-1; D is unresolved. The CDR3 has 15 residues. CDR1 and CDR2 from the germline V gene are LGHNA and YNFKEQ. Trimming removed 0 bases at V and 1 base at J, with 9 bases between. The CDR3 sequence: CASSQDQVPNTEAFF. In DNA, the CDR3 is TGTGCCAGCAGCCAAGATCAGGTACCGAACACTGAAGCTTTCTTT.

This CDR3 reads CASSLMGQGVPLNQPQHF. The CDR3 DNA follows: TGTGCCAGCTCACTAATGGGACAGGGAGTCCCACTAAATCAGCCCCAGCATTTT. The chain couples TRBV18 to TRBJ1-5; 9 bases map to TRBD1. With V trimmed by 4 bases and J by 4 bases, 14 bases remained unmatched. The germline V gene encodes CDR1 KGHSH and CDR2 LQKENI. The CDR3 is 18 amino acids.

This clone turned up a few times. V usage is TRBV29-1 and J usage is TRBJ1-2; the D is unclear. V lost 6 bases and J lost 3, with 11 bases in between. The CDR3 has 12 residues. Germline CDR1 is SQVTM and CDR2 is ANQGSEA. CDR3 in amino acids: CSVRGYDYGYTF. The CDR3 region has the DNA TGCAGCGTGCGGGGTTATGACTATGGCTACACCTTC. Full variable domain (missing parts from reference TRBV29-1 and TRBJ1-2): SAVISQKPSRDICQRGTSLTIQCQVDSQVTMMFWYRQQPGQSLTLIATANQGSEATYESGFVIDKFPISRPNLTFSTLTVSNMSPEDSSIYLCSVRGYDYGYTFGSGTRLTVV.